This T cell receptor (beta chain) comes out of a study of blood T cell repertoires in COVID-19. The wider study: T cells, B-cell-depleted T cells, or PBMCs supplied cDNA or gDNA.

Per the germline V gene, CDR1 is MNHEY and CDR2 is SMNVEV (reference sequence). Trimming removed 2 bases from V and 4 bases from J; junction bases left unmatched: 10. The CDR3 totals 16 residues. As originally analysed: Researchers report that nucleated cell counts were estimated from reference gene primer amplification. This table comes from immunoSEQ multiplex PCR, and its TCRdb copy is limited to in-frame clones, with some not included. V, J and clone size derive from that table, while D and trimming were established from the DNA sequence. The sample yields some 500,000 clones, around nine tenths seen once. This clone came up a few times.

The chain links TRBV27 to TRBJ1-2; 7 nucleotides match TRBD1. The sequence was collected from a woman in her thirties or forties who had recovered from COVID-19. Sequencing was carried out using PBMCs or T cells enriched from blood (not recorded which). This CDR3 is CASSLQLSGGIYGYTF. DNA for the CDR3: TGTGCCAGCAGTTTACAGCTCTCAGGGGGAATCTATGGCTACACCTTC.